This T cell receptor beta chain was found in a study of T cell responses to AZD1222 COVID-19 vaccine. Whole-study context: Pooling was applied to second doses at about 4 or about 12 weeks.

Generated by immunoSEQ multiplex PCR, the TCRdb table keeps only in-frame clones and is missing some. This table holds roughly 97,000 clones, around nine tenths found once. CDR1 is DFQATT and CDR2 is SNEGSKA in the germline V gene (reference sequence). The CDR3 length is 11 residues, termini included. Note on this clone: Since no conserved phenylalanine or tryptophan closes the CDR3, a read error is the likely cause. The DNA is left out, because the CDR3 cannot be placed on it with certainty; the CDR3 is given as TCRdb lists it.

The TCR comes from an adult in good health. The input for sequencing was peripheral blood, taken on day 0 of AZD1222 vaccination. The V call is TRBV20-1, the J call TRBJ2-7; the table's D call, TRBD2, has no DNA check behind it. The CDR3: CSASPGTSGRI.